This TCR beta chain was recorded in a study of blood T cell repertoires in COVID-19. Overall study context: There were acute and convalescent COVID-19 samples, and they came from the United States, Italy and Spain. T cells, B-cell-depleted T cells, or PBMCs supplied cDNA or gDNA.

As handled by the study authors: Estimates of nucleated cell counts were drawn from the amplification of reference gene primers. Generated by immunoSEQ multiplex PCR, the TCRdb table keeps only in-frame clones and is missing some. V and J calls and clone size are given by that table; D and trimming were obtained from the DNA. The table records 170,000 or so clones, about 83% of them present only once. The CDR3 has 13 amino acids. Deletions cut 8 bases from V and 3 bases from J, with 13 bases between. CDR1 and CDR2 from the germline V gene are SEHNR and FQNEAQ (reference sequence). This receptor was obtained from a woman between 18 and 29 years old who had recovered from COVID-19. Sequencing was performed on peripheral blood. This chain links TRBV7-9 with TRBJ1-2; a weak D match, TRBD1 (5 bases). CDR3 in amino acids: CASQGGTYYGYTF. The CDR3 coding sequence is TGTGCCAGCCAGGGAGGGACCTACTATGGCTACACCTTC.